The T cell receptor beta chain described here comes from a study of cytomegalovirus exposure and HLA in healthy donors. Study details: Most genotyped donors, approximately 81% of 350 to 500, had Caucasian-associated genetic ancestry. Study outcomes and limitations: In vitro experiments confirmed that three CMV-associated chains were specific for CMV antigens.

Regarding this clone: The antigen is undetermined.

Primers included in the PCR were 60 Vbeta and 13 Jbeta primers. Profiling relied on immunoSEQ multiplex PCR, and the TCRdb table lists in-frame clones only, not all of them. The listing records around 200,000 clones. Germline CDR1 and CDR2: SNHLY and FYNNEI. J was trimmed by 2 bases and V by 7 bases; bases with no gene match: 5. The CDR3 runs to 15 residues. The material sequenced was PBMCs. The chain employs TRBV2 and TRBJ2-1; TRBD2 matches at 10 bases. The TCR sequence derives from a woman aged 25-40 years in good health and CMV-seropositive. CDR3 DNA sequence: TGTGCCAGCATGCTTAGCGGGGGGCCCTACAATGAGCAGTTCTTC. Its translation is CASMLSGGPYNEQFF.